The rows below give T cell receptor beta chains drawn from one sample of a study of neurological immune-mediated disorders. One entry per CDR3 protein results from TCRdb running MiXCR on the 5' RACE reads. The profile shows fewer than 110,000 distinct CDR3 sequences, approximately 10% of them singletons. What was sequenced was PBMCs. Receptors originate from a female donor with HTLV-1-associated myelopathy (HAM/TSP). CDR3s leave out the opening cysteine and the closing phenylalanine or tryptophan. The order of the fields is clone size, V gene, J gene, CDR3 protein. Clone size is shown for a subset of rows, as once, few, many or a class of expanded clone.

many	TRBV6-1	TRBJ2-7	ASSDGTSLYEQY
many	TRBV28	TRBJ2-6	ASSPEWGPATRANVLT
many	TRBV29-1	TRBJ2-1	SAPTGGNEQF
many	TRBV7-2	TRBJ2-7	ASSLYGQVAYEQY
many	TRBV28	TRBJ2-2	ASSLSPGEDTGELF
many	TRBV29-1	TRBJ2-3	SAYRGTDTQY
many	TRBV5-1	TRBJ2-5	ASSLLGGVETQY
many	TRBV5-1	TRBJ1-2	ASSPLGENYGYT
many	TRBV28	TRBJ1-2	ASRAGQVNYGYT
-	TRBV5-1	TRBJ2-1	ASRDSGGVYNEQF
few	TRBV7-6	TRBJ1-2	ASSADSYYGYT
many	TRBV6-4	TRBJ2-2	ASSDVPKTGELF
many	TRBV5-1	TRBJ2-3	ASSGGTRSTDTQY
few	TRBV2	TRBJ2-2	ASREGRANTGELF
many	TRBV5-6	TRBJ1-1	ASSEADSAWGTEAF
many	TRBV20-1	TRBJ2-1	SAQTSGGGIAEQF
few	TRBV4-1	TRBJ2-4	ASSLGTGVNIQY
many	TRBV5-1	TRBJ1-2	ASSLGFRTGEAGGYT
many	TRBV7-2	TRBJ2-3	ASRLSGVDTQY
many	TRBV7-6	TRBJ2-7	ASSPGGRGGSYEQY
-	TRBV9	TRBJ1-3	DNSVEGGTGNTIY
few	TRBV19	TRBJ2-2	ASSMGGTGELF
many	TRBV7-8	TRBJ2-2	ASSSREGSGELF
many	TRBV5-1	TRBJ2-1	ASSLFSGGAIEQF
many	TRBV28	TRBJ2-7	ASSSGDNTYEQY
-	TRBV20-1	TRBJ1-5	SADDVGSQPQH
many	TRBV28	TRBJ2-7	ASRSGTGSAGYEQY
many	TRBV25-1	TRBJ2-7	ASRALGQGSYEQY
many	TRBV10-3	TRBJ2-7	AIQGQGWDEQY
many	TRBV29-1	TRBJ2-1	SVNRDRVEQF
many	TRBV6-6	TRBJ2-1	ASSWVGTGHNEQF
-	TRBV5-1	TRBJ2-1	ASSLYSHNEQF
many	TRBV29-1	TRBJ1-1	SVAVSSVLTEAF
many	TRBV7-9	TRBJ1-1	ASSLATRGTEAF
few	TRBV19	TRBJ1-6	ASTLGPGSPLH
many	TRBV7-6	TRBJ1-4	ASSIGTNEKLF
many	TRBV29-1	TRBJ1-2	SVEGPGFGYT
many	TRBV7-8	TRBJ2-4	ASSLDFFKNIQY
many	TRBV5-6	TRBJ2-7	ASRSGGSYEQY
few	TRBV7-9	TRBJ2-7	ASSLTGSGSYEQY
many	TRBV20-1	TRBJ2-5	SAGGVLGQGSQTQY
few	TRBV2	TRBJ2-2	ASRGDRWNTGELF
many	TRBV5-1	TRBJ2-2	ASSFTMTGDAGELF
few	TRBV20-1	TRBJ2-7	SARGLAYEQY
medium-sized	TRBV5-1	TRBJ2-5	ASHGQGRLETQY
many	TRBV20-1	TRBJ2-3	SAMRTSGATDTQY
many	TRBV5-1	TRBJ2-1	ASSPGTVAWYNEQF
-	TRBV20-1	TRBJ2-3	SANIPSAGGVDTQY
many	TRBV20-1	TRBJ1-1	SAAGTGNTEAF
many	TRBV5-1	TRBJ2-7	ASSFTGPPYEQY